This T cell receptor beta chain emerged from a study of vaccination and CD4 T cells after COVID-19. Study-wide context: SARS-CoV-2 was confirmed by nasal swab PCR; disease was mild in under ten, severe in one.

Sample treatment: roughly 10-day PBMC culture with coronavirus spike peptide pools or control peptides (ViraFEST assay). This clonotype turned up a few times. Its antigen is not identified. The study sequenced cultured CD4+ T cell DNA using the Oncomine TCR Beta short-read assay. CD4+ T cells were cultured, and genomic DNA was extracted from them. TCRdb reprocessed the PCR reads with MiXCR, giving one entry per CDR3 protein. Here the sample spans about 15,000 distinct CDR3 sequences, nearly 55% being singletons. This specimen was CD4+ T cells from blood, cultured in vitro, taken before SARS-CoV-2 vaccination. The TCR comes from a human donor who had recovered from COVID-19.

CDR3 bases: TGCAGTGCCCGGGGAGATAGCAATCAGCCCCAGCATTTT. Translation: CSARGDSNQPQHF. The V and J genes are TRBV20-1 and TRBJ1-5; D uncertain. Per germline, CDR1 DFQATT and CDR2 SNEGSKA (reference sequence). Deletions cut 6 bases from V and 0 bases from J, with 9 bases between. CDR3 size: 13 residues.